This entry lists 18 T cell receptor beta chains sequenced from one sample in a study of beta chain features in type 1 diabetes. Findings and caveats of the study: All four CD4+ subsets from Type 1 diabetes patients carried moderately but significantly shorter TCRB CDR3s.

The antigens these receptors bind are not known. Of the isolated RNA, all was reverse transcribed, and so the sequenced material was expressed TCRB transcripts. Using immunoSEQ multiplex PCR, the repertoire was profiled, and TCRdb retains in-frame clones only, with some absent. Of approximately 50,000 clones listed, about 64% are singletons. The material sequenced was stem cell memory CD4+ T cells from blood. The receptors were sampled from a woman in her 30s with type 1 diabetes.

The V call is TRBV7-9, the J call TRBJ2-3; 8 bases are a match to TRBD2. V dropped 4 bases and J dropped 6; count of bases not matched to a gene: 12. Germline V gene sequence: CDR1 SEHNR, CDR2 FQNEAQ (reference sequence). The CDR3 totals 16 residues. The CDR3 DNA reads TGTGCCAGCAGCTACCTTCCGGGACTAGTTCATGATACGCAGTATTTT. This sequence encodes CASSYLPGLVHDTQYF.

The chain carries TRBV28 and TRBJ1-5; D is possibly TRBD1 (5 bases). V lost 7 bases and J lost 6, with 22 bases in between. This CDR3 is built from 16 residues. Germline CDR1 is MDHEN and CDR2 is SYDVKM. The DNA for the CDR3 is TGTGCCAGCACGGCCCTGAGGTGGGGGGGTAGTCAGCCCCAGCATTTT. This sequence encodes CASTALRWGGSQPQHF. Full variable domain (rest looked up from reference TRBV28 and TRBJ1-5): DVKVTQSSRYLVKRTGEKVFLECVQDMDHENMFWYRQDPGLGLRLIYFSYDVKMKEKGDIPEGYSVSREKKERFSLILESASTNQTSMYLCASTALRWGGSQPQHFGDGTRLSIL.

In its sample, this clone was seen a few times. V and J are TRBV19 and TRBJ2-7; tentative D call: TRBD1 (6 bases). From germline, CDR1 is LNHDA and CDR2 SQIVND (reference sequence). The V end was cut by 9 bases, the J end by 2 bases, with 20 bases between. CDR3 size: 15 residues. CDR3 sequence reads: CASRSATGTTYEQYF. The CDR3 DNA is TGTGCCAGCCGATCCGCGACAGGAACTACCTACGAGCAGTACTTC.

The rearrangement joins TRBV7-3 to TRBJ1-5, with TRBD1 as a possible D gene (5 bases). This CDR3 has 14 amino acids. Deletions cut 2 bases from V and 7 bases from J, with 12 bases between. Germline V gene sequence: CDR1 SGHTA, CDR2 FQGTGA. The CDR3 sequence: CASSLSGLEQPQHF. CDR3 nucleotide sequence: TGTGCCAGCAGCTTATCAGGGCTTGAGCAGCCCCAGCATTTT. Using reference TRBV7-3 and TRBJ1-5 for the parts outside the CDR3, the full variable domain is GAGVSQTPSNKVTEKGKYVELRCDPISGHTALYWYRQSLGQGPEFLIYFQGTGAADDSGLPNDRFFAVRPEGSVSTLKIQRTERGDSAVYLCASSLSGLEQPQHFGDGTRLSIL.

The CDR3 here is CASSRQGASTEAFF. CDR3 in DNA: TGCGCCAGCAGCCGACAGGGGGCGAGCACTGAAGCTTTCTTT. The chain uses TRBV5-1 and TRBJ1-1, with 10 nucleotides matching TRBD1. Per the germline V gene, CDR1 is SGHRS and CDR2 is YFSETQ. The junction had 4 bases not matched to a gene; V was cut back by 4 bases and J by 4 bases. The CDR3 is made up of 14 amino acids.

This clone has just a few counts. The CDR3 is CASSFGLAGGYEQYF. CDR3 sequence (DNA): TGTGCCAGCAGCTTCGGACTAGCGGGAGGTTACGAGCAGTACTTC. J is TRBJ2-7 and V is TRBV7-9; 14 nucleotides agree with TRBD2. Germline CDR1 SEHNR, CDR2 FQNEAQ (reference sequence). The CDR3 is 15 amino acids. V trimming: 3 bases; J trimming: 4 bases; junction bases outside the gene matches: 2. The full variable domain, rest sourced from reference TRBV7-9 and TRBJ2-7, is DTGVSQNPRHKITKRGQNVTFRCDPISEHNRLYWYRQTLGQGPEFLTYFQNEAQLEKSRLLSDRFSAERPKGSFSTLEIQRTEQGDSAMYLCASSFGLAGGYEQYFGPGTRLTVT.

The chain recombines TRBV5-1 with TRBJ2-1; 9 bases are a match to TRBD2. Looked up from germline, CDR1 is SGHRS and CDR2 is YFSETQ. The junction had 5 bases not matched to a gene; V was cut back by 2 bases and J by 8 bases. CDR3 length equals 14 residues. The DNA for the CDR3 is TGCGCCAGCAGCTTTAGCGGGAGCAGGCATGAGCAGTTCTTC. Translation gives CASSFSGSRHEQFF. The whole variable domain, filled in from reference TRBV5-1 and TRBJ2-1, reads KAGVTQTPRYLIKTRGQQVTLSCSPISGHRSVSWYQQTPGQGLQFLFEYFSETQRNKGNFPGRFSGRQFSNSRSEMNVSTLELGDSALYLCASSFSGSRHEQFFGPGTRLTVL.

This clone was seen only a few times. The chain employs TRBV30 and TRBJ2-3, with D perhaps matching TRBD1 (5 bases). Germline CDR1 is GTSNPN and CDR2 is SVGIG (reference sequence). Trimming stripped 4 bases from V and 3 bases from J, with 17 bases between. The CDR3 length is 15 residues. The CDR3 DNA reads as TGTGCCTGGACGGCGGCAGGGCTTCTTACAGATACGCAGTATTTT. Translated, it gives CAWTAAGLLTDTQYF.

This clone was seen a few times. This chain joins TRBV5-6 and TRBJ1-2; no reliable D call. CDR1 SGHDT and CDR2 YYEEEE come from the germline V gene. V was pared by 1 base and J by 3 bases, with 13 bases between. The CDR3 loop spans 15 amino acids. The CDR3 nucleotides are TGTGCCAGCAGCTTGACTGGGAGGTTGGACTATGGCTACACCTTC. Its translation: CASSLTGRLDYGYTF.

This clone was picked up a small number of times. J is TRBJ2-1 and V is TRBV14; D unresolved. The germline CDR1 and CDR2 sequences are SGHDN and FVKESK. The CDR3 totals 15 residues. V shed 0 bases and J shed 9 bases, with 15 bases lying between them. CDR3 DNA sequence: TGTGCCAGCAGCCAAGATGCCGGGTTCGTCACTGAGCAGTTCTTC. Its translation: CASSQDAGFVTEQFF.

This clone was seen a few times. The gene calls are TRBV10-3 and TRBJ2-7; TRBD2 aligns across 13 bases. Germline values: CDR1 ENHRY, CDR2 SYGVKD. The CDR3 has 18 residues. After removal of 4 bases from V and 2 bases from J, the junction contained 11 bases not matched to a gene. CDR3 nucleotides: TGTGCCATCAGTGCCGAGGATACCGGGACTAGCGGGACCTACGAGCAGTACTTC. Protein: CAISAEDTGTSGTYEQYF.

The rearrangement uses TRBV13 and TRBJ2-2; 8 bases map to TRBD2. This CDR3 contains 16 residues. V lost 1 base, J lost 1 base, and 2 bases stayed unmatched. The germline gives CDR1 PRHDT, CDR2 FYEKMQ (reference sequence). The CDR3 sequence is CASSLAGGMNTGELFF. In DNA form, the CDR3 reads TGTGCCAGCAGCTTAGCGGGAGGGATGAACACCGGGGAGCTGTTTTTT.

The chain couples TRBV5-1 to TRBJ1-1, with D hard to call. CDR1 SGHRS and CDR2 YFSETQ come from the germline V gene. The CDR3 extends over 14 amino acids. V shed 1 base and J shed 0 bases, with 7 bases lying between them. CDR3 nucleotides: TGCGCCAGCAGCTTGAGTCAGATGAACACTGAAGCTTTCTTT. Protein: CASSLSQMNTEAFF.

This clone was detected only a few times. The rearrangement links TRBV6-1 to TRBJ2-5, with D uncertain. Trimming shortened V by 5 bases and J by 2 bases, and 12 bases separated the two germline ends. This CDR3 has 14 amino acids. Germline V gene lookup returns CDR1 MNHNS and CDR2 SASEGT. The CDR3 here is CASSPPTTQETQYF. The CDR3 region has the DNA TGTGCCAGCAGTCCCCCCACCACACAAGAGACCCAGTACTTC.

V and J are TRBV4-2 and TRBJ2-7; 8 bases match TRBD2. Germline V lookup: CDR1 LGHNA, CDR2 YNFKEQ. This CDR3 is 16 amino acids long. Trimming at V came to 2 bases and at J to 0 bases, leaving 6 bases not matched to a gene. The DNA for the CDR3 is TGTGCCAGCAGCCAATCCTCTAGCGGGCCCTCCTACGAGCAGTACTTC. Residues: CASSQSSSGPSYEQYF.

The genes are TRBV7-3 and TRBJ1-1, with TRBD1 matching over 9 bases. Unmatched junction bases numbered 5, after V lost 4 bases and J lost 5 bases. This CDR3 comprises 14 residues. The germline V gene encodes CDR1 SGHTA and CDR2 FQGTGA. The CDR3 spells CASSSGQGRTEAFF. CDR3 nucleotides: TGTGCCAGCAGCTCCGGACAGGGGCGAACTGAAGCTTTCTTT.

As DNA, the CDR3 is TGTGCCAGCAGCAAATCAGAACTAGCGGGGAGCTCCTACAATGAGCAGTTCTTC. This translates into CASSKSELAGSSYNEQFF. The chain couples TRBV21-1 to TRBJ2-1; the D call of TRBD2 is as the table states it, not checked on the DNA. TRBV21-1 is termed a pseudogene. This CDR3 is 18 amino acids long.

This clone turned up a few times. The rearrangement uses TRBV29-1 and TRBJ2-7; 11 bases are shared with TRBD1. J gave up 2 bases and V 1 base, and 4 bases lay outside the gene matches. This CDR3 contains 15 residues. The V gene's germline CDR1 is SQVTM and CDR2 ANQGSEA. CDR3 loop: CSVEGRGQGAYEQYF. For the CDR3, the DNA is TGCAGCGTTGAAGGCCGGGGACAGGGGGCCTACGAGCAGTACTTC.